The sequence of this TCR beta chain was determined in a study of cytomegalovirus exposure and HLA in healthy donors. Study outcomes and limitations: Of the V segments, some could not be distinguished, including TRBV6-2 and TRBV6-3, and were excluded. Later analysis identified several of the most significant clusters that appeared linked to common viral pathogens. Analysis performed later showed TCR beta chains linked to HLA being more clonally expanded than equally common others.

PCR was performed using 60 Vbeta and 13 Jbeta primers. The repertoire was sequenced with immunoSEQ multiplex PCR; TCRdb's copy has only in-frame clones and lacks some. The repertoire holds around 130,000 clones, with about 74% as singletons. Germline V lookup: CDR1 SSHAT, CDR2 FNYEAQ (reference sequence). The CDR3 extends over 18 amino acids. J gave up 0 bases and V 5 bases, and 11 bases lay outside the gene matches. As concerns this clone: Antigen unknown.

The chain joins TRBV7-7 to TRBJ2-2, with 8 bases matching TRBD2. This TCR came from a woman in her sixties or seventies in good health and CMV-seronegative. The sequencing sample was made of PBMCs. DNA for the CDR3: TGTGCCAGCAGCGTAGTAATACCGGGACTAGCGAACACCGGGGAGCTGTTTTTT. This gives the protein CASSVVIPGLANTGELFF.